This TCR beta chain was recovered during a study of CD8+CD57+ T cells in acquired aplastic anemia. For the study at large: The mean DNA yield obtained from sorted CD4+ and CD8+ cells came to approximately 3 ug. Study-wide findings and caveats: Patients and controls turned out to have roughly 30 CD8+ CDR3 sequences in common.

Germline loops: CDR1 SGDLS, CDR2 YYNGEE. The CDR3 has 15 amino acids. The V gene lost 1 base and the J gene lost 4 bases, with 14 bases spanning the gap. A remark on this clonotype: The antigen is not known.

An expansion of CD8+CD57+ cells by flow cytometry had been shown in patients chosen for sequencing. Severe acquired aplastic anemia was present in every patient. Patients had undergone no therapy by the time their blood was sampled. Both TCR beta VDJ combination and CDR3 sequence profiling were carried out. Genomic DNA was the template for this profiling. MiXCR was run by TCRdb on the reads, yielding one entry per CDR3 protein. The sample lists about 40,000 distinct CDR3 sequences, roughly two thirds occurring once. V is TRBV9 and J is TRBJ1-1; possibly TRBD1 for D (6 bases). The sample comprised sorted CD4+, CD8+, or CD8+CD57+ T cells (not recorded which) from PBMCs. The sequence was collected from a human donor with aplastic anemia. In DNA form, the CDR3 reads TGTGCCAGCAGCGTATCGGGGGGCGAGGGCACTGAAGCTTTCTTT. Translated: CASSVSGGEGTEAFF.